What follows are 21 T cell receptor beta chains derived from one specimen sequenced in a study of T cell responses to AZD1222 COVID-19 vaccine (dated by TCRdb to the early 2020s). Read against the paper, the sample's time point label means: baseline before first vaccination. Receptor amplification or capture employed the immunoSEQ multiplex PCR assay. TCRdb provides this immuneACCESS table in a form limited to in-frame rearrangements. Some clones are lacking; in checked studies, under half of them reflect an unresolved V gene, and why the rest are absent is not known. The sample table contains about 120,000 clones; only one count was recorded for almost 90% of them. Jointly, the top ten make up around 9.6% of the sample. This specimen consisted of peripheral blood, obtained on day 0 of AZD1222 vaccination. These receptors came from an adult in good health.

The gene calls are TRBV30 and TRBJ1-1; 10 bases line up with TRBD1. The CDR3 spans 15 residues. V shed 2 bases and J 0 bases; nucleotides not matched to a gene: 3. The V gene's germline CDR1 is GTSNPN and CDR2 SVGIG (reference sequence). Written as DNA, the CDR3 is TGTGCCTGGAGTAGGGACAGGGGCTTGAACACTGAAGCTTTCTTT. It codes for CAWSRDRGLNTEAFF.

V is TRBV29-1 and J is TRBJ1-2, with D unresolved. Germline CDR1 reads SQVTM; CDR2 reads ANQGSEA. V dropped 4 bases and J dropped 2 bases, with 26 bases sitting between them. The CDR3 totals 18 residues. CDR3 nucleotide sequence: TGCAGCGTTGGCCTATTCGGTAGGGAGCAAACAAGAAACTATGGCTACACCTTC. Amino acids: CSVGLFGREQTRNYGYTF.

V and J are TRBV2 and TRBJ1-6; D is unresolved. This CDR3 comprises 14 residues. Trimming took off 3 bases at V and 9 bases at J, with 12 bases between the two ends. Germline V gives CDR1 SNHLY, CDR2 FYNNEI. The CDR3 region is CASSDVERGSPLHF. The CDR3 DNA reads as TGTGCCAGCAGTGATGTGGAGCGGGGTTCACCCCTCCACTTT. The whole variable domain, filled in from reference TRBV2 and TRBJ1-6, reads EPEVTQTPSHQVTQMGQEVILRCVPISNHLYFYWYRQILGQKVEFLVSFYNNEISEKSEIFDDQFSVERPDGSNFTLKIRSTKLEDSAMYFCASSDVERGSPLHFGNGTRLTVT.

The chain's CDR3 is CASSVGVVGYGYTF. CDR3 nucleotides: TGTGCCAGCAGTGTTGGGGTAGTGGGCTATGGCTACACCTTC. The chain is built from TRBV2 and TRBJ1-2; D remains ambiguous. The V gene's germline CDR1 is SNHLY and CDR2 FYNNEI. This CDR3 has 14 amino acids. Trimming cost V 4 bases and J 4 bases, with 13 bases left between them.

The V gene is TRBV24-1, the J gene TRBJ1-1; weak D call: TRBD1 (5 bases). Looked up from germline, CDR1 is KGHDR and CDR2 is SFDVKD. This CDR3 region has 14 residues. V was clipped by 12 bases and J by 1 base, with 17 bases between them. The CDR3 nucleotides are TGTGCCGCACGACGGGGGTCGGCGAACACTGAAGCTTTCTTT. Translated, it gives CAARRGSANTEAFF.

J is TRBJ2-7 and V is TRBV27, with D maybe TRBD1 (7 bases). CDR1 MNHEY and CDR2 SMNVEV come from the germline V gene (reference sequence). The length of the CDR3 is 14 residues. V lost 4 bases to trimming and J lost 3 bases, with 13 bases between them. The CDR3 here is CASSWGQGGYEQYF. CDR3 sequence (DNA): TGTGCCAGCAGTTGGGGGCAGGGGGGCTACGAGCAGTACTTC.

The chain recombines TRBV7-9 with TRBJ1-2; D uncertain. The V end was cut by 8 bases, the J end by 0 bases, with 10 bases between. Germline V CDR1 and CDR2: SEHNR, FQNEAQ (reference sequence). The CDR3 has 13 amino acids. The CDR3 region is CASDGRSNYGYTF. The CDR3 region has the DNA TGTGCCAGCGACGGCCGGTCTAACTATGGCTACACCTTC.

The rearrangement uses TRBV7-2 and TRBJ2-7; D uncertain. Per germline, CDR1 SGHTA and CDR2 FQGNSA. The V end was cut by 1 base, the J end by 0 bases, with 7 bases between. CDR3 length: 14 amino acids. Here the CDR3 reads CASSLGQSSYEQYF. The CDR3, as DNA: TGTGCCAGCAGCTTAGGGCAGTCCTCCTACGAGCAGTACTTC.

The sample holds one count of this clone. CDR3 DNA: TGTGCCTGGGGGACAGGGTACGATGAGCAGTTCTTC. It encodes CAWGTGYDEQFF. This chain uses TRBV30 with TRBJ2-1; TRBD1 matches 9 bases. Trimming cost V 5 bases and J 8 bases; bases outside gene matches: 4. CDR1 is GTSNPN, CDR2 SVGIG, per germline (reference sequence). This CDR3 is built from 12 residues. Variable domain in full (rest from reference TRBV30 and TRBJ2-1): SQTIHQWPATLVQPVGSPLSLECTVEGTSNPNLYWYRQAAGRGLQLLFYSVGIGQISSEVPQNLSASRPQDRQFILSSKKLLLSDSGFYLCAWGTGYDEQFFGPGTRLTVL.

The rearrangement joins TRBV18 to TRBJ1-2; 9 nucleotides align to TRBD1. The V segment lost 3 bases and the J segment 7 bases; nucleotides outside the gene matches: 9. The length of the CDR3 is 15 residues. From germline, CDR1 is KGHSH and CDR2 LQKENI. The CDR3 region is CASSPIGQGFGGYTF. Here the CDR3 DNA reads TGTGCCAGCTCACCGATCGGACAGGGGTTTGGTGGCTACACCTTC.

J is TRBJ2-2 and V is TRBV6-5; D gene ambiguous. The CDR3 is made up of 14 amino acids. V dropped 8 bases and J dropped 2 bases, with 12 bases sitting between them. The germline V gene encodes CDR1 MNHEY and CDR2 SVGAGI. The DNA for the CDR3 is TGTGCCAGCTCCTCAAGAAGAAACACCGGGGAGCTGTTTTTT. Its translation: CASSSRRNTGELFF.

The chain joins TRBV5-4 to TRBJ2-5; 10 bases line up with TRBD1. Germline V gene lookup returns CDR1 SGHNT and CDR2 YYREEE (reference sequence). V was clipped by 4 bases and J by 2 bases; unmatched bases: 2. This CDR3 spans 14 amino acids. CDR3 region: CASSRQGAQETQYF. The CDR3 nucleotides read TGTGCCAGCAGCAGACAGGGGGCGCAAGAGACCCAGTACTTC.

The J gene is TRBJ1-2, the V gene TRBV27; 8 bases match TRBD1. This CDR3 is 14 amino acids long. V dropped 5 bases and J dropped 8; count of bases not matched to a gene: 10. The germline gives CDR1 MNHEY, CDR2 SMNVEV (reference sequence). The CDR3 nucleotides read TGTGCCAGCAGTGAGACAGGGGCTAGCCGAGGCTACACCTTC. This gives the protein CASSETGASRGYTF.

The gene calls are TRBV20-1 and TRBJ1-1; D is ambiguous. Germline lookup yields CDR1 DFQATT and CDR2 SNEGSKA (reference sequence). There are 12 residues in the CDR3. V shed 3 bases and J shed 1 base, with 6 bases lying between them. CDR3 nucleotides: TGCAGTGCTAGTCCGAAGAACACTGAAGCTTTCTTT. Translating it yields CSASPKNTEAFF.

The chain combines TRBV7-2 with TRBJ2-3, with D tentatively TRBD2 (8 bases). The germline V gene encodes CDR1 SGHTA and CDR2 FQGNSA. This CDR3 contains 17 residues. Between the trimmed V and J ends, which lost 6 bases and 0 bases, there was a span of 19 bases. CDR3 DNA: TGTGCCAGCAGGCCTCCCGGGAGGGGGCGTAGCACAGATACGCAGTATTTT. This translates into CASRPPGRGRSTDTQYF.

This chain joins TRBV6-2 or TRBV6-3 and TRBJ2-5; D ambiguous. V lost 6 bases and J lost 2, with 7 bases in between. This CDR3 comprises 12 residues. CDR1 and CDR2 from the germline V gene are MNHEY and SVGEGT. The CDR3 bases are TGTGCCAGCAGCCCCATACAAGAGACCCAGTACTTC. Encoded protein: CASSPIQETQYF.

This chain links TRBV2 with TRBJ1-2, with 9 nucleotides matching TRBD1. Trimming took 4 bases from V and 4 from J; bases not matched to a gene: 7. Germline assignment: CDR1 SNHLY and CDR2 FYNNEI. The CDR3 length is 15 residues. Here the CDR3 reads CASSGVPGQGYGYTF. DNA of the CDR3: TGTGCCAGCAGTGGGGTTCCGGGACAGGGCTATGGCTACACCTTC.

The CDR3 is CATSGYRGQAFF. The CDR3 DNA reads TGTGCCACCAGCGGTTACAGGGGACAAGCTTTCTTT. V gene TRBV15 combines with J gene TRBJ1-1, with 7 positions matching TRBD1. V lost 5 bases to trimming and J lost 9 bases; unmatched junction nucleotides: 6. CDR3 length: 12 residues. CDR1 is LNHNV, CDR2 YYDKDF, per germline (reference sequence).

V is TRBV19 and J is TRBJ1-2; tentative D call: TRBD1 (5 bases). The CDR3 spans 12 residues. V was shortened by 6 bases and J by 13 bases, with 18 bases between the two germline ends. The germline gives CDR1 LNHDA, CDR2 SQIVND (reference sequence). The CDR3 is CASSDRRDCCTF. The DNA of the CDR3 is TGTGCCAGTAGCGACCGCAGGGATTGCTGCACCTTC. The entire variable domain, with the rest obtained from reference TRBV19 and TRBJ1-2, is as follows: DGGITQSPKYLFRKEGQNVTLSCEQNLNHDAMYWYRQDPGQGLRLIYYSQIVNDFQKGDIAEGYSVSREKKESFPLTVTSAQKNPTAFYLCASSDRRDCCTFGSGTRLTVV.

This chain links TRBV19 with TRBJ2-7; 8 bases align to TRBD1. This CDR3 has 15 residues. Germline V gene sequence: CDR1 LNHDA, CDR2 SQIVND (reference sequence). Trimming at V came to 2 bases and at J to 3 bases, leaving 6 bases not matched to a gene. The DNA of the CDR3 is TGTGCCAGTAGTATATCGGGTACAGGGGGCTACGAGCAGTACTTC. Amino acids: CASSISGTGGYEQYF.

The chain couples TRBV7-2 to TRBJ1-3; 8 bases are shared with TRBD1. The CDR3 contains 17 residues. Germline V gene sequence: CDR1 SGHTA, CDR2 FQGNSA. Unmatched junction bases numbered 5, after V lost 1 base and J lost 0 bases. DNA for the CDR3: TGTGCCAGCAGCTTAGTTACAGGGGGAGTCTCTGGAAACACCATATATTTT. Its translation is CASSLVTGGVSGNTIYF. The full variable domain, with the rest looked up from reference TRBV7-2 and TRBJ1-3, is GAGVSQSPSNKVTEKGKDVELRCDPISGHTALYWYRQSLGQGLEFLIYFQGNSAPDKSGLPSDRFSAERTGGSVSTLTIQRTQQEDSAVYLCASSLVTGGVSGNTIYFGEGSWLTVV.